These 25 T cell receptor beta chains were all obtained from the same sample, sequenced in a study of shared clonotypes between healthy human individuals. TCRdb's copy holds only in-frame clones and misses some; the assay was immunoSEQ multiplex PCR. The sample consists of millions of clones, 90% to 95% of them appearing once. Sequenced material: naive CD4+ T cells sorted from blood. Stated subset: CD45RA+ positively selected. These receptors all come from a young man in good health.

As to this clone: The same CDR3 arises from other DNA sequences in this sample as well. The CDR3 DNA reads TGTGCCAGCAGTAGGGGAAACACCATATATTTT. The encoded protein is CASSRGNTIYF. The chain combines TRBV6-5 with TRBJ1-3, with unresolved D. V was pared by 5 bases and J by 4 bases, with 3 bases between. This CDR3 has 11 amino acids. Germline V CDR1 and CDR2: MNHEY, SVGAGI.

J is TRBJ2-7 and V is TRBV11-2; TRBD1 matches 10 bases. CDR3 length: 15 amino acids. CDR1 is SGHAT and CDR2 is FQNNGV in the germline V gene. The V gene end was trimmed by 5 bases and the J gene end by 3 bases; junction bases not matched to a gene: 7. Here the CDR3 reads CASSLGDRGFYEQYF. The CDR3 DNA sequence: TGTGCCAGCAGCCTAGGGGACAGGGGATTCTACGAGCAGTACTTC.

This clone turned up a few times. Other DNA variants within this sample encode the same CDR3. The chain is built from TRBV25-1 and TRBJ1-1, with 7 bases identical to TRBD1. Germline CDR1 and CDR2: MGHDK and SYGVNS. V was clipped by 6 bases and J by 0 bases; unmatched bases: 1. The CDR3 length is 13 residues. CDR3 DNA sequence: TGTGCCAGCAGAGACAGGGTGAACACTGAAGCTTTCTTT. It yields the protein CASRDRVNTEAFF.

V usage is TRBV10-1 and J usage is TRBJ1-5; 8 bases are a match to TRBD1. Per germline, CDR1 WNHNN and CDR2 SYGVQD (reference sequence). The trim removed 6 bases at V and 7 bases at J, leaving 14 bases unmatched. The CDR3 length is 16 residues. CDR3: CASSDPGQGGGQPQHF. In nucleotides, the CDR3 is TGCGCCAGCAGCGATCCCGGACAGGGCGGGGGACAGCCCCAGCATTTT.

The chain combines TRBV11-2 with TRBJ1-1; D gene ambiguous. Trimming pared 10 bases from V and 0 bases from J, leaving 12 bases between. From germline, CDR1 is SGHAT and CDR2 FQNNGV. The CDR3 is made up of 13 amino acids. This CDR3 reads CATFSIMNTEAFF. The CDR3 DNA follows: TGTGCCACCTTTTCGATTATGAACACTGAAGCTTTCTTT.

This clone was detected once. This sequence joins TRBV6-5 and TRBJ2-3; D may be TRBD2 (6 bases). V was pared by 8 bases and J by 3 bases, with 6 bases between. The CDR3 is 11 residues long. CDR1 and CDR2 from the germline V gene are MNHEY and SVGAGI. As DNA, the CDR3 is TGTGCCAGCGCGGGGACAGATACGCAGTATTTT. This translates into CASAGTDTQYF.

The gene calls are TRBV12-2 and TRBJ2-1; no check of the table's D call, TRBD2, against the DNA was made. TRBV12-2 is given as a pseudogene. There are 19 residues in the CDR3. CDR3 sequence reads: CASRLAELAGGPPNNEQFF. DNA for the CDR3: TGTGCAAGTCGCTTAGCGGAGCTAGCGGGAGGGCCCCCAAACAATGAGCAGTTCTTC.

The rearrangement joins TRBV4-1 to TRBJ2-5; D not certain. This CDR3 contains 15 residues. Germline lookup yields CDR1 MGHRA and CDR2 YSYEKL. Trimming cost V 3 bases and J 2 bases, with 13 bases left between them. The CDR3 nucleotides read TGCGCCAGCAGCCAGGCTCCGAGCGATCAAGAGACCCAGTACTTC. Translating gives CASSQAPSDQETQYF.

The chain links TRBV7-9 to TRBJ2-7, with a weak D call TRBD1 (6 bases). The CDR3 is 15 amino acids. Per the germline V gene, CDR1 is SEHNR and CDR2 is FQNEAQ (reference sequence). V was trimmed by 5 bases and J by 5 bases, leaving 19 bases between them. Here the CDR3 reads CASSQVQGVGDEQYF. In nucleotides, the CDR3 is TGTGCCAGCAGCCAAGTACAGGGAGTGGGCGACGAGCAGTACTTC. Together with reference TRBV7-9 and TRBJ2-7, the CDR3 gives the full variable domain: DTGVSQNPRHKITKRGQNVTFRCDPISEHNRLYWYRQTLGQGPEFLTYFQNEAQLEKSRLLSDRFSAERPKGSFSTLEIQRTEQGDSAMYLCASSQVQGVGDEQYFGPGTRLTVT.

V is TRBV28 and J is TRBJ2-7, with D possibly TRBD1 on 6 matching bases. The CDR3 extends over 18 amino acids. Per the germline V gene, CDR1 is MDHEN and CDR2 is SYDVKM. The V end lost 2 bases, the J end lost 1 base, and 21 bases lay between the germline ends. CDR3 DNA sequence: TGTGCCAGCAGTTTAATAGTATCATGGACAGCGAATTCCTACGAGCAGTACTTC. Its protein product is CASSLIVSWTANSYEQYF.

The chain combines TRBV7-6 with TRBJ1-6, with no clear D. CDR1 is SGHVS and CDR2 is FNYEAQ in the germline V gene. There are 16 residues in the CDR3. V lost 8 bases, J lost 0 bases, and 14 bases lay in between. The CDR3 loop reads CASLAGNRSYNSPLHF. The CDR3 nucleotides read TGTGCCAGCCTAGCGGGGAACCGCTCCTATAATTCACCCCTCCACTTT.

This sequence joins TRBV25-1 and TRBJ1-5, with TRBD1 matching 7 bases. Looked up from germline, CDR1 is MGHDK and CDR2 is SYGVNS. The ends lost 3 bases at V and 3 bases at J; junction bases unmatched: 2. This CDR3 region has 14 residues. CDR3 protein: CASSDGQVNQPQHF. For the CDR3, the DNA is TGTGCCAGCAGTGATGGACAGGTCAATCAGCCCCAGCATTTT.

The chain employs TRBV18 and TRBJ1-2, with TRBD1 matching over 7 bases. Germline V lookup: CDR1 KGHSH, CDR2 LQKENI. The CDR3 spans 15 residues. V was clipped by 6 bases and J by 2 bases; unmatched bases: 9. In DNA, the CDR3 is TGTGCCAGCTCCCAATACGGGACAGCCAACTATGGCTACACCTTC. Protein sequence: CASSQYGTANYGYTF.

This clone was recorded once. The CDR3 loop reads CSVALSGDPNQPQHF. CDR3 sequence (DNA): TGCAGCGTGGCCCTCTCAGGGGATCCAAATCAGCCCCAGCATTTT. V usage is TRBV29-1 and J usage is TRBJ1-5, with a tentative D call TRBD1 (6 bases). The germline V gene has CDR1 SQVTM and CDR2 ANQGSEA. V dropped 6 bases and J dropped 4 bases, with 19 bases sitting between them. CDR3 length equals 15 residues.

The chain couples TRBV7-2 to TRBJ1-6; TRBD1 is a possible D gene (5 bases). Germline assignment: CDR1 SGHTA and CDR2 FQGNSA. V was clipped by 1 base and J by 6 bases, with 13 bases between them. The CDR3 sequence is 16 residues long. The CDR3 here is CASSLGRAGFNSPLHF. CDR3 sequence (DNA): TGTGCCAGCAGCTTAGGGAGGGCAGGGTTTAATTCACCCCTCCACTTT.

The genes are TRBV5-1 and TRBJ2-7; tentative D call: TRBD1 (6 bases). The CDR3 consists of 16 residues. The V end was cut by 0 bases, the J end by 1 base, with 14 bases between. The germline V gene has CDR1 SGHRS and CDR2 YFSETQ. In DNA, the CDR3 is TGCGCCAGCAGCTTGGCAATAAAGACAGGTTCCTACGAGCAGTACTTC. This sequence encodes CASSLAIKTGSYEQYF.

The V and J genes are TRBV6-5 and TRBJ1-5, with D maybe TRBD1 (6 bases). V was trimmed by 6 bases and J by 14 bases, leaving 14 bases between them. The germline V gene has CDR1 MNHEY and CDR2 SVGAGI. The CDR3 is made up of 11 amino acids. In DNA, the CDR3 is TGTGCCAGCAGGGCAGGGGCGGTAAAGCATTTT. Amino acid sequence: CASRAGAVKHF.

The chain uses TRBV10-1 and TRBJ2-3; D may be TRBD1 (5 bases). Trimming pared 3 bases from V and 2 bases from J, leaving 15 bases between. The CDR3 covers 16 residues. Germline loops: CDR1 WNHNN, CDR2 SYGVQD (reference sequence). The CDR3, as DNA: TGCGCCAGCAGTGATAAGGGGTCAACTTACACAGATACGCAGTATTTT. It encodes CASSDKGSTYTDTQYF.

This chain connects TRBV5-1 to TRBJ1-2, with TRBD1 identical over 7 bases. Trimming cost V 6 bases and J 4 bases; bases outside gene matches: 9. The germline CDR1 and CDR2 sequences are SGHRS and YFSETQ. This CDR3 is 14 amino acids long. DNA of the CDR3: TGCGCCAGCAAGATGTTGGGACAGACCTATGGCTACACCTTC. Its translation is CASKMLGQTYGYTF.

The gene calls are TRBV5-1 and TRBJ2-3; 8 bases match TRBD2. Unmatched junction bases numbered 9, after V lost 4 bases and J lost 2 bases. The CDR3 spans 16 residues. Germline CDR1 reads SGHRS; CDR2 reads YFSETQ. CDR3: CASSPGVAGNTDTQYF. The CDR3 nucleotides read TGCGCCAGCAGCCCCGGAGTAGCGGGGAACACAGATACGCAGTATTTT. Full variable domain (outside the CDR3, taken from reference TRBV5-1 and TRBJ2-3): KAGVTQTPRYLIKTRGQQVTLSCSPISGHRSVSWYQQTPGQGLQFLFEYFSETQRNKGNFPGRFSGRQFSNSRSEMNVSTLELGDSALYLCASSPGVAGNTDTQYFGPGTRLTVL.

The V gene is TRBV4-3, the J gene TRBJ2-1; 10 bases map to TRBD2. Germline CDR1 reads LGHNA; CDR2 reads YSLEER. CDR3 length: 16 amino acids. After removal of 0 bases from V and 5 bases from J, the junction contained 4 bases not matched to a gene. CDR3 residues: CASSQELAGNDNEQFF. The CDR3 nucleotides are TGCGCCAGCAGCCAAGAACTAGCGGGAAACGACAATGAGCAGTTCTTC.

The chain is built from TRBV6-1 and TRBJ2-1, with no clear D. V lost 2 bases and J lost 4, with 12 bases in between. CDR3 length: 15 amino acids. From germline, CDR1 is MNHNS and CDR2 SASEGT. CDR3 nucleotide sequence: TGTGCCAGCAGTGAACATGGCGGAGCGTACAATGAGCAGTTCTTC. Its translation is CASSEHGGAYNEQFF.

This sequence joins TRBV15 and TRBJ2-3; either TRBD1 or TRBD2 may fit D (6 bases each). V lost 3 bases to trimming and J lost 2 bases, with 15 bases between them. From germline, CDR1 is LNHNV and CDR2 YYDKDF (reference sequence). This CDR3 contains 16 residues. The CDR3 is CATSSGAGGNTDTQYF. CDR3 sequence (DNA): TGTGCCACCAGCAGTGGGGCCGGGGGCAACACAGATACGCAGTATTTT. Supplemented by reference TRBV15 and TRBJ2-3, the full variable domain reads DAMVIQNPRYQVTQFGKPVTLSCSQTLNHNVMYWYQQKSSQAPKLLFHYYDKDFNNEADTPDNFQSRRPNTSFCFLDIRSPGLGDTAMYLCATSSGAGGNTDTQYFGPGTRLTVL.

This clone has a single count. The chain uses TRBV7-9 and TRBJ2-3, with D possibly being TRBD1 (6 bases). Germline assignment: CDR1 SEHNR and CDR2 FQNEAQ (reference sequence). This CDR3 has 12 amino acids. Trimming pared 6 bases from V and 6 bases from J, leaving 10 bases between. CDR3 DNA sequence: TGTGCCAGCAGGAAGACAGGTGATACGCAGTATTTT. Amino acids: CASRKTGDTQYF.

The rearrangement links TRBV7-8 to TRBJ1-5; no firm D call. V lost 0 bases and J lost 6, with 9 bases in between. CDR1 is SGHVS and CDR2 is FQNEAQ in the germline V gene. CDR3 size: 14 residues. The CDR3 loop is CASSLASGGQPQHF. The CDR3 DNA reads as TGTGCCAGCAGCTTAGCCAGCGGTGGTCAGCCCCAGCATTTT.